These 21 T cell receptor beta chains came from one sample sequenced in a study of blood T cell repertoires in COVID-19. Profiled with immunoSEQ multiplex PCR; TCRdb holds only in-frame clones, not every one. The repertoire holds 200,000 to 250,000 clones, approximately 90% seen once, with around 1.6% in the top ten. Sequenced material: peripheral blood. The origin of the receptors is a man in his 70s with acute or convalescent COVID-19.

The DNA of the CDR3 is TGTGCCAGCAGTTACGACAGGGAGTTGAGGTCCGGGGAGCTGTTTTTT. Its translation: CASSYDRELRSGELFF. The chain uses TRBV6-5 and TRBJ2-2; 7 nucleotides align to TRBD1. Germline lookup yields CDR1 MNHEY and CDR2 SVGAGI. Unmatched junction bases numbered 9, after V lost 2 bases and J lost 6 bases. The CDR3 has 16 residues.

V gene TRBV27 combines with J gene TRBJ2-2; 8 bases line up with TRBD2. The germline CDR1 and CDR2 sequences are MNHEY and SMNVEV (reference sequence). This CDR3 has 17 amino acids. V shed 5 bases, J shed 3 bases, and the junction held 11 bases outside the gene matches. CDR3 coding DNA: TGTGCCAGCAGTGCATACCAAGCGGGAGCTTACACCGGGGAGCTGTTTTTT. It codes for CASSAYQAGAYTGELFF.

J is TRBJ2-2 and V is TRBV27; possibly TRBD1 for D (5 bases). Germline loops: CDR1 MNHEY, CDR2 SMNVEV (reference sequence). The CDR3 has 13 amino acids. Trimming pared 8 bases from V and 1 base from J, leaving 8 bases between. CDR3 protein: CASERGNTGELFF. The CDR3 coding sequence is TGTGCCAGCGAAAGGGGGAACACCGGGGAGCTGTTTTTT.

This chain connects TRBV6-1 to TRBJ1-2; no definite D call. The germline V gene encodes CDR1 MNHNS and CDR2 SASEGT. V was pared by 0 bases and J by 2 bases, with 7 bases between. There are 14 residues in the CDR3. The CDR3 sequence is CASSEATVNYGYTF. CDR3 DNA: TGTGCCAGCAGTGAAGCTACAGTGAACTATGGCTACACCTTC.

This clone showed up just a few times. The gene calls are TRBV5-3 and TRBJ2-5; perhaps TRBD1 as D (6 bases). TRBV5-3 is classed as an ORF, of uncertain function. This CDR3 spans 16 amino acids. With 4 bases removed from V and 0 bases from J, the gap between germline ends came to 16 bases. The DNA of the CDR3 is TGTGCCAGAAGCCAACGAACCGGGACAAACCAAGAGACCCAGTACTTC. Protein product: CARSQRTGTNQETQYF.

This clone was counted a few times. The rearrangement uses TRBV5-1 and TRBJ2-7; TRBD2 matches at 11 bases. Germline CDR1 and CDR2: SGHRS and YFSETQ. V was clipped by 3 bases and J by 4 bases; unmatched bases: 6. The CDR3 has 15 amino acids. The CDR3 loop reads CASSWPTSGKYEQYF. In DNA form, the CDR3 reads TGCGCCAGCAGCTGGCCGACTAGCGGGAAGTACGAGCAGTACTTC.

The gene calls are TRBV19 and TRBJ1-1; D unclear. V was pared by 6 bases and J by 6 bases, with 17 bases between. Germline CDR1 and CDR2: LNHDA and SQIVND (reference sequence). The CDR3 extends over 14 amino acids. The CDR3 loop reads CASRLDLGIPEAFF. The CDR3 DNA sequence: TGTGCCAGTAGGCTGGACTTAGGGATACCTGAAGCTTTCTTT. The complete variable domain, with remaining parts taken from reference TRBV19 and TRBJ1-1, reads DGGITQSPKYLFRKEGQNVTLSCEQNLNHDAMYWYRQDPGQGLRLIYYSQIVNDFQKGDIAEGYSVSREKKESFPLTVTSAQKNPTAFYLCASRLDLGIPEAFFGQGTRLTVV.

The J gene is TRBJ2-2, the V gene TRBV30; no firm D call. Trimming stripped 4 bases from V and 2 bases from J, with 11 bases between. The CDR3 has 14 amino acids. Per germline, CDR1 GTSNPN and CDR2 SVGIG (reference sequence). The CDR3 here is CAWKVTTNTGELFF. For the CDR3, the DNA is TGTGCCTGGAAAGTGACAACCAACACCGGGGAGCTGTTTTTT.

The chain has TRBV30 and TRBJ1-5; D might be TRBD1 (6 bases). The CDR3 loop spans 14 amino acids. The V end was cut by 5 bases, the J end by 9 bases, with 20 bases between. Germline assignment: CDR1 GTSNPN and CDR2 SVGIG (reference sequence). The chain's CDR3 is CAWGPAGDTLPQHF. The CDR3 bases are TGTGCCTGGGGCCCGGCAGGGGATACACTGCCCCAGCATTTT.

This chain uses TRBV29-1 with TRBJ2-1; 9 nucleotides line up with TRBD1. The ends lost 6 bases at V and 0 bases at J; junction bases unmatched: 6. The CDR3 spans 15 residues. Germline assignment: CDR1 SQVTM and CDR2 ANQGSEA. The CDR3 nucleotides are TGCAGCGTCATGGGGACAGGGAGCTCCTACAATGAGCAGTTCTTC. Its translation: CSVMGTGSSYNEQFF.

The chain is built from TRBV5-1 and TRBJ2-7; the D is unclear. CDR3 length: 13 residues. Trimming took 6 bases from V and 2 from J, leaving 12 bases between them. Germline CDR1 reads SGHRS; CDR2 reads YFSETQ. CDR3 nucleotide sequence: TGCGCCAGCAACCCTGTAGAACCCTACGAGCAGTACTTC. As protein: CASNPVEPYEQYF.

Comment on this clone: This same CDR3 is encoded by further DNA sequences in the sample. The chain recombines TRBV28 with TRBJ1-5, with TRBD1 identical over 8 bases. Unmatched junction bases numbered 5, after V lost 6 bases and J lost 4 bases. The CDR3 consists of 14 residues. Germline assignment: CDR1 MDHEN and CDR2 SYDVKM. CDR3 residues: CASSLRQGNQPQHF. CDR3 DNA: TGTGCCAGCAGCTTAAGACAGGGGAATCAGCCCCAGCATTTT.

The chain uses TRBV3-1 (or the pseudogene TRBV3-2) and TRBJ2-7; TRBD1 matches 10 bases. The V gene end was trimmed by 3 bases and the J gene end by 3 bases; junction bases not matched to a gene: 5. The CDR3 extends over 15 amino acids. Germline V gene data show CDR1 as LGHDT and CDR2 as YNNKEL (reference sequence). The CDR3 here is CASSHSGQGSYEQYF. In nucleotides, the CDR3 is TGTGCCAGCAGCCACTCGGGACAGGGGAGCTACGAGCAGTACTTC.

The genes are TRBV7-2 and TRBJ1-3; D ambiguous. The CDR3 runs 19 residues. The V gene lost 1 base and the J gene lost 0 bases, with 19 bases spanning the gap. Germline V gene data show CDR1 as SGHTA and CDR2 as FQGNSA. DNA for the CDR3: TGTGCCAGCAGCTTAGGGTCGTGGTCCGGTCGCTTCTCTGGAAACACCATATATTTT. Translated, it gives CASSLGSWSGRFSGNTIYF.

The chain recombines TRBV5-4 with TRBJ2-1; TRBD2 is a possible D gene (5 bases). There are 14 residues in the CDR3. The germline V and J ends were trimmed by 4 bases and 4 bases, with 12 bases remaining between them. CDR1 and CDR2 from the germline V gene are SGHNT and YYREEE (reference sequence). The CDR3 protein is CASSTRLGYNEQFF. DNA for the CDR3: TGTGCCAGCAGCACTAGGCTGGGGTACAATGAGCAGTTCTTC. The full variable domain, with the rest looked up from reference TRBV5-4 and TRBJ2-1, is ETGVTQSPTHLIKTRGQQVTLRCSSQSGHNTVSWYQQALGQGPQFIFQYYREEENGRGNFPPRFSGLQFPNYSSELNVNALELDDSALYLCASSTRLGYNEQFFGPGTRLTVL.

V gene TRBV5-3 combines with J gene TRBJ2-3; 10 bases fit TRBD2. TRBV5-3 is placed among ORFs of uncertain function. V shed 4 bases, J shed 1 base, and the junction held 3 bases outside the gene matches. CDR3 length: 15 residues. The CDR3, as DNA: TGTGCCAGAAGCATGACTAGCGGGTGCACAGATACGCAGTATTTT. Its translation is CARSMTSGCTDTQYF.

The rearrangement joins TRBV5-1 to TRBJ2-1; tentative D call: TRBD2 (6 bases). Germline values: CDR1 SGHRS, CDR2 YFSETQ. Trimming shortened V by 3 bases and J by 10 bases, and 26 bases separated the two germline ends. The CDR3 has 17 residues. CDR3 sequence: CASSSSVGTSGLREQFF. CDR3 nucleotide sequence: TGCGCCAGCAGCTCCTCCGTCGGGACTTCCGGCCTCAGAGAGCAGTTCTTC.

The V gene is TRBV2, the J gene TRBJ2-1; 7 bases match TRBD2. The CDR3 is 14 residues long. Germline loops: CDR1 SNHLY, CDR2 FYNNEI. After removal of 5 bases from V and 6 bases from J, the junction contained 7 bases not matched to a gene. The CDR3 sequence is CASSRSGTVNEQFF. The CDR3 coding sequence is TGTGCCAGCAGTAGGAGCGGGACCGTCAATGAGCAGTTCTTC.

The chain employs TRBV5-6 and TRBJ1-2; D remains unclear. Germline CDR1 SGHDT, CDR2 YYEEEE. The V and J ends lost 3 bases and 4 bases respectively, with 16 bases between them. This CDR3 has 15 residues. CDR3 DNA sequence: TGTGCCAGCAGCTCGACCCCCAGGCCCACCTATGGCTACACCTTC. Translating gives CASSSTPRPTYGYTF.

The V gene is TRBV15, the J gene TRBJ1-2, with TRBD1 matching over 9 bases. The V gene end was trimmed by 3 bases and the J gene end by 5 bases; junction bases not matched to a gene: 10. The CDR3 consists of 16 residues. Germline V gene data show CDR1 as LNHNV and CDR2 as YYDKDF (reference sequence). The DNA of the CDR3 is TGTGCCACCAGCAGGGATTTACCGGGACAGGGATATGGCTACACCTTC. It translates to CATSRDLPGQGYGYTF.

The chain joins TRBV5-4 to TRBJ2-7; 10 bases are a match to TRBD2. This CDR3 has 16 residues. J was trimmed by 2 bases and V by 4 bases; bases with no gene match: 9. Germline CDR1 reads SGHNT; CDR2 reads YYREEE (reference sequence). The CDR3 DNA sequence: TGTGCCAGCAGCCCCAGCAGAGCGGGAGGGCCCTACGAGCAGTACTTC. Translating it yields CASSPSRAGGPYEQYF.